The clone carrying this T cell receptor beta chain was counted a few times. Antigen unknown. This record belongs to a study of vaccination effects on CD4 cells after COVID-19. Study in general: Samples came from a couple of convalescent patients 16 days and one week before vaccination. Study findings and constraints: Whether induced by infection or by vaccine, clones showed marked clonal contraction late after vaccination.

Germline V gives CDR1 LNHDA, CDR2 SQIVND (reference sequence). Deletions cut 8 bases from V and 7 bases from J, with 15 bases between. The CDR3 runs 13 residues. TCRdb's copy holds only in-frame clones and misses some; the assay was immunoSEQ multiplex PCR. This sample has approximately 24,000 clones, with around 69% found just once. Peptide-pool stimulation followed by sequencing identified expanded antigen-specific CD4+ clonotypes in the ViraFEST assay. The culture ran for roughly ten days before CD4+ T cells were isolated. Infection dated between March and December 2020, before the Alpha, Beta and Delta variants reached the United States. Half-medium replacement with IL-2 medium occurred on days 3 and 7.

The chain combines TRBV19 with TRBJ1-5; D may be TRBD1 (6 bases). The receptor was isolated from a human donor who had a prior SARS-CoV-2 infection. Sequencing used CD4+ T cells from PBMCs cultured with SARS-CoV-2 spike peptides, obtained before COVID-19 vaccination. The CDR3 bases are TGTGCCAGTTTAGGGGGGAGAGGGCAGCCCCAGCATTTT. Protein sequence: CASLGGRGQPQHF.